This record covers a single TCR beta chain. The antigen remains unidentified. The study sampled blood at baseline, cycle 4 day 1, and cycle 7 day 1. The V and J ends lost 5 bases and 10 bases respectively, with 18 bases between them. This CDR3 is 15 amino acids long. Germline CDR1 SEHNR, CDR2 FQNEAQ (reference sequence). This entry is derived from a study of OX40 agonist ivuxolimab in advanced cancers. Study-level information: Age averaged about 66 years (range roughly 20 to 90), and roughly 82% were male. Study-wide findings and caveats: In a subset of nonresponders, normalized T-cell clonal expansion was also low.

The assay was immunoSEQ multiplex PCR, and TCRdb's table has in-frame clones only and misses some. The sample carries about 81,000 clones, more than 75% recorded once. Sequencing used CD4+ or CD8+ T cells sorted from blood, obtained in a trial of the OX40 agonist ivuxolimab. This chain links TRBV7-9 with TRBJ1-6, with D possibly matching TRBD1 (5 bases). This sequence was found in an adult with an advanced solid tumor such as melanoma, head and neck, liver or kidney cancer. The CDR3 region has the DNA TGTGCCAGCAGCCCGCTAGCGGGACTACTATCACCCCTCCACTTT. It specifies CASSPLAGLLSPLHF.